This passage covers 20 T cell receptor beta chains from one sample sequenced in a study of T-cell reconstitution after alpha-beta-depleted transplantation in children. TCRbeta library construction was performed incorporating unique molecular identifiers. TCRdb fed the PCR reads into MiXCR, producing one record per CDR3 protein. Of approximately 270,000 distinct CDR3 sequences listed, 9.5% to 10% are singletons. The input for sequencing was PBMCs from the stem cell graft donor, taken from the stem cell graft. Receptors originate from a human donor who donated a stem cell graft to a child with SCID.

This clonotype has more than one count but fewer than ten. The V and J genes are TRBV7-2 and TRBJ2-5; TRBD1 matches 8 bases. The CDR3 has 15 residues. V trimming: 1 base; J trimming: 1 base; junction bases outside the gene matches: 2. Germline V CDR1 and CDR2: SGHTA, FQGNSA. CDR3 in amino acids: CASSLGTGRQETQYF. CDR3 bases: TGTGCCAGCAGCTTAGGGACAGGGCGCCAAGAGACCCAGTACTTC.

The gene calls are TRBV20-1 and TRBJ2-6; TRBD1 matches at 8 bases. Trimming took 5 bases from V and 2 from J; bases not matched to a gene: 2. Germline CDR1 DFQATT, CDR2 SNEGSKA (reference sequence). The CDR3 is 14 amino acids. CDR3 DNA sequence: TGCAGTGCTGCACAGGGGGCTGGGGCCAACGTCCTGACTTTC. As protein: CSAAQGAGANVLTF.

This chain connects TRBV5-5 to TRBJ2-7; D unresolved. Germline assignment: CDR1 SGHKS and CDR2 YYEKEE (reference sequence). Between the trimmed V and J ends, which lost 7 bases and 2 bases, there was a span of 7 bases. The CDR3 has 11 amino acids. CDR3 nucleotide sequence: TGTGCCAGCGGGTCAGCCTACGAGCAGTACTTC. Translated, it gives CASGSAYEQYF.

Ten or more counts support this clonotype. This sequence joins TRBV6-5 and TRBJ1-4; D might be TRBD1 (5 bases). Looked up from germline, CDR1 is MNHEY and CDR2 is SVGAGI. V was trimmed by 7 bases and J by 10 bases, leaving 16 bases between them. This CDR3 comprises 13 residues. The CDR3 reads CASTGTDNGKLFF. CDR3 in DNA: TGTGCCAGCACAGGGACGGATAACGGAAAACTGTTTTTT.

This clonotype was counted a few times. The chain recombines TRBV6-6 with TRBJ2-3; D remains ambiguous. Germline assignment: CDR1 MNHNY and CDR2 SVGAGI (reference sequence). The CDR3 extends over 13 amino acids. Trimming removed 2 bases from V and 2 bases from J, with 5 bases in between. CDR3 sequence (DNA): TGTGCCAGCAGTTACGGTACCACAGATACGCAGTATTTT. It is translated as CASSYGTTDTQYF.

A few counts support this clonotype. The V call is TRBV11-2, the J call TRBJ2-3, with 7 bases aligning to TRBD2. CDR1 and CDR2 from the germline V gene are SGHAT and FQNNGV. The CDR3 consists of 18 residues. With 4 bases clipped from V and 6 bases from J, the junction kept 19 bases outside the gene matches. The CDR3 DNA follows: TGTGCCAGCAGCTCTCCCCCACCGGCCTGGGGAGGGGCGGATACGCAGTATTTT. It is translated as CASSSPPPAWGGADTQYF.

This clonotype was detected only a few times. The chain links TRBV7-8 to TRBJ2-7; D possibly corresponds to TRBD1 (5 bases). V was trimmed by 2 bases and J by 6 bases, leaving 17 bases between them. CDR1 SGHVS and CDR2 FQNEAQ come from the germline V gene. The CDR3 has 15 residues. The CDR3 nucleotides are TGTGCCAGCAGCTTAACAGGCACCATGGGCGTCGAGCAGTACTTC. As protein: CASSLTGTMGVEQYF.

This clonotype rates as large. The chain carries TRBV27 and TRBJ2-2; D is uncertain. V was clipped by 6 bases and J by 11 bases, with 13 bases between them. The CDR3 is 12 residues long. Germline V gene sequence: CDR1 MNHEY, CDR2 SMNVEV (reference sequence). The CDR3 spells CASSFSTGELFF. In DNA form, the CDR3 reads TGTGCCAGCAGCTTTTCTACTGGCGAGCTGTTTTTT.

The chain couples TRBV20-1 to TRBJ2-3; weak D call: TRBD2 (7 bases). Between the trimmed V and J ends, which lost 6 bases and 2 bases, there was a span of 15 bases. The length of the CDR3 is 14 residues. Germline CDR1 is DFQATT and CDR2 is SNEGSKA (reference sequence). The CDR3 spells CSALWGGPTDTQYF. The CDR3 coding sequence is TGCAGTGCCCTGTGGGGGGGGCCCACAGATACGCAGTATTTT.

This clonotype was recorded a few times. This chain connects TRBV24-1 to TRBJ2-7; D is tentatively TRBD1 or TRBD2 (5 bases each). Germline V lookup: CDR1 KGHDR, CDR2 SFDVKD. V dropped 4 bases and J dropped 7 bases, with 10 bases sitting between them. This CDR3 is 12 amino acids long. DNA for the CDR3: TGTGCCACCAGTGACAGATGGGGGGAGCAGTACTTC. As protein: CATSDRWGEQYF.

There are many counts of this clonotype. The V call is TRBV14, the J call TRBJ1-5; no clear D. CDR3 length: 13 residues. Per the germline V gene, CDR1 is SGHDN and CDR2 is FVKESK. The V end was cut by 3 bases, the J end by 0 bases, with 3 bases between. The CDR3 region has the DNA TGTGCCAGCAGCCAGTTTAGCAATCAGCCCCAGCATTTT. Translated, it gives CASSQFSNQPQHF.

This clonotype occurred a few times. The chain joins TRBV12-3 or TRBV12-4 to TRBJ2-7, with D tentatively TRBD1 (5 bases). V lost 3 bases and J lost 7, with 13 bases in between. CDR3 length equals 13 residues. The CDR3 loop is CASSLAGIGEQYF. The CDR3 DNA is TGTGCCAGCAGTTTGGCAGGGATAGGGGAGCAGTACTTC.

This clonotype has just one count. The V gene is TRBV20-1, the J gene TRBJ2-3; no clear D. This CDR3 spans 15 amino acids. CDR1 and CDR2 (germline): DFQATT, SNEGSKA (reference sequence). The V and J ends lost 0 bases and 0 bases respectively, with 10 bases between them. CDR3 nucleotide sequence: TGCAGTGCTAGAGATACGTGTGTGAGCACAGATACGCAGTATTTT. Translating it yields CSARDTCVSTDTQYF.

This clonotype occurred a few times. This rearrangement joins TRBV20-1 to TRBJ2-7; the D gene could be TRBD1 or TRBD2 (5 bases each). Germline CDR1 DFQATT, CDR2 SNEGSKA (reference sequence). The CDR3 covers 14 residues. The ends were cut back, 6 bases at V and 5 bases at J, with 20 bases in the middle. The CDR3 coding sequence is TGCAGTGCCCCAGGGAGACAGATCGGGGACGAGCAGTACTTC. Translated: CSAPGRQIGDEQYF.

This rearrangement joins TRBV11-3 to TRBJ2-2; D might be TRBD2 (6 bases). CDR3 length: 15 amino acids. The germline V and J ends were trimmed by 2 bases and 5 bases, with 12 bases remaining between them. CDR1 and CDR2 from the germline V gene are SGHNT and YENEEA. In nucleotides, the CDR3 is TGTGCCAGCAGCTTACTGAATGGGGGGACCGGGGAGCTGTTTTTT. Its protein is CASSLLNGGTGELFF.

This chain links TRBV7-6 with TRBJ2-7, with a possible D match to TRBD2 (6 bases). Germline lookup yields CDR1 SGHVS and CDR2 FNYEAQ. This CDR3 is 12 amino acids long. Trimming pared 3 bases from V and 6 bases from J, leaving 9 bases between. The DNA of the CDR3 is TGTGCCAGCAGCTTCAAGGGACTCGAGCAGTACTTC. The encoded protein is CASSFKGLEQYF.

This clonotype appeared many times. The CDR3 DNA reads TGTGCCAGCAGCGGGGACAGGTTCTACGAGCAGTACTTC. Residues: CASSGDRFYEQYF. J is TRBJ2-7 and V is TRBV2; 8 nucleotides align to TRBD1. CDR1 and CDR2 (germline): SNHLY, FYNNEI. V was pared by 6 bases and J by 3 bases, with 4 bases of the junction left unmatched. This CDR3 is built from 13 residues. The full variable domain, with the rest looked up from reference TRBV2 and TRBJ2-7, is EPEVTQTPSHQVTQMGQEVILRCVPISNHLYFYWYRQILGQKVEFLVSFYNNEISEKSEIFDDQFSVERPDGSNFTLKIRSTKLEDSAMYFCASSGDRFYEQYFGPGTRLTVT.

This clonotype was recorded many times. The J gene is TRBJ1-1, the V gene TRBV14; 7 positions agree with TRBD1. The germline V gene has CDR1 SGHDN and CDR2 FVKESK. J was trimmed by 7 bases and V by 0 bases; bases with no gene match: 5. CDR3 size: 14 residues. CDR3 protein: CASSQDLTGVEAFF. DNA for the CDR3: TGTGCCAGCAGCCAAGACCTAACAGGGGTTGAAGCTTTCTTT.

The V gene is TRBV5-6, the J gene TRBJ2-7, with D unclear. V gave up 2 bases and J gave up 0 bases, with 12 bases separating them. The CDR3 spans 15 residues. CDR1 and CDR2 from the germline V gene are SGHDT and YYEEEE. The CDR3: CASSFVTETSYEQYF. The CDR3, as DNA: TGTGCCAGCAGCTTTGTTACGGAGACCTCCTACGAGCAGTACTTC.

With regard to this clonotype: A read error is possible here, since a much larger clone lies one base away. Since the CDR3 does not end with the conserved phenylalanine or tryptophan, this likely comes from a read error. As DNA, the CDR3 is TGCGCCAGCAGCCAAAATACAGGGTCCACTGAAGCTTTCCTT. This sequence encodes CASSQNTGSTEAFL. The rearrangement uses TRBV4-1 and TRBJ1-1; TRBD1 is a possible D gene (6 bases). The V and J ends lost 2 bases and 4 bases respectively, with 11 bases between them. Germline V lookup: CDR1 MGHRA, CDR2 YSYEKL. The CDR3 length is 14 residues.